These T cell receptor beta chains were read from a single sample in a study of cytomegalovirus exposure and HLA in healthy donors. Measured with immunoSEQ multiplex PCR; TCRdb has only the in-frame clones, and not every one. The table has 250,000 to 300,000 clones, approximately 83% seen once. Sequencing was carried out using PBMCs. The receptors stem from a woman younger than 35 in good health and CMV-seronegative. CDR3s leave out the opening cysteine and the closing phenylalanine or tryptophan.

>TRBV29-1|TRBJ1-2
SVELGRRYT
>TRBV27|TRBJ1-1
ASSLLGGEAF
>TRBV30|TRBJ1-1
AWSVRAEAF
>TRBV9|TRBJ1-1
ASSVVGQGLAF
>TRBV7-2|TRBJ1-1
ASSQYQGEAF
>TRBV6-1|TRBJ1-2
ASRRQIHPHGYT
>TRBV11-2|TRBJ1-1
ASSPWRAMNTEAF
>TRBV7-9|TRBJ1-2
ASSFGAQGALNYGYT
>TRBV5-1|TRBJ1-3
ASSLEYQVFSGNTIY
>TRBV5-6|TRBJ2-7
ASSPAGQVAYEQY
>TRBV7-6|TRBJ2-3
ASSLTADTQY
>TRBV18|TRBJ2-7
ASSGPLEQY
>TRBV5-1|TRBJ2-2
ASSPAPGLAGVPNTGELF
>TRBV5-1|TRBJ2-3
ASSPNTDTQY
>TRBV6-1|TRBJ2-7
ASRDSSYEQY
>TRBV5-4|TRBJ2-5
ASSLVGGYQETQY
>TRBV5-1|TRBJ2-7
ASSLGTGGAEQY
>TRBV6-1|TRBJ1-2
ASSGREGYGYT
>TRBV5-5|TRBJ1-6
ASSLEPGIRSPLH
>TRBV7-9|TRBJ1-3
ASSSYDTNSGNTIY
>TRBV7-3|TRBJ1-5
ASSLWPGFDQPQH
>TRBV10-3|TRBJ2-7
ATRLAGVGEQY
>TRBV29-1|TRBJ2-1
SVEDQPGNEQF
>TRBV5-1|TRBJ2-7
ASSLEGGQAVGGQY
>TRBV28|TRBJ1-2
ASSTQGARGYT
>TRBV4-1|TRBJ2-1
ASSQGLAGEF
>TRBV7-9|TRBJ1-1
ASSPGRGIEAF
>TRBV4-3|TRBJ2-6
ASSQEDSLSGANVLT